This T cell receptor beta chain is drawn from a study of CD8 T cells in Susac syndrome. Germline V gene sequence: CDR1 SGHNT, CDR2 YYREEE (reference sequence). The CDR3 runs to 12 residues. With 2 bases clipped from V and 7 bases from J, the junction kept 3 bases outside the gene matches. With random hexamers, reverse transcription was performed on about 0.5 to 1 ug of RNA. It was immunoSEQ multiplex PCR that amplified TCR beta CDR3 across 54 Vbeta and 13 Jbeta. TCRdb reprocessed the immunoSEQ multiplex PCR reads via MiXCR and lists one record per CDR3 protein. The sample comprises 150,000 to 200,000 distinct CDR3 sequences, 85% to 95% of which are singletons, and more than 0.11% rests with the top ten.

The TCR sequence derives from a human donor in good health. The chain links TRBV5-4 to TRBJ2-7; the match to TRBD1 covers 7 bases. Material for sequencing was CD4+ T cells from PBMCs. The CDR3 region is CASSFPGQEQYF. CDR3 coding DNA: TGTGCCAGCAGCTTCCCGGGACAGGAGCAGTACTTC.